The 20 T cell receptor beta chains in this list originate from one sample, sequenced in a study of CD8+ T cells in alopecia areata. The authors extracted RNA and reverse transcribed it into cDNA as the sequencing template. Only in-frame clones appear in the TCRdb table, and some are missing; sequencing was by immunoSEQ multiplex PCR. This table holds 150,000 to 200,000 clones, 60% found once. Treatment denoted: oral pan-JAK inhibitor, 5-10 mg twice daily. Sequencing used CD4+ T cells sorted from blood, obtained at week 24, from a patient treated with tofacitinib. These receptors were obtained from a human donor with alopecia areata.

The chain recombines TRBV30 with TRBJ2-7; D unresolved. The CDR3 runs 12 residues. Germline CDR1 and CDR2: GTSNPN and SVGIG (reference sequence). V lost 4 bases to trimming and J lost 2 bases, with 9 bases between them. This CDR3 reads CAWKHGTYEQYF. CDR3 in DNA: TGTGCCTGGAAACATGGAACCTACGAGCAGTACTTC.

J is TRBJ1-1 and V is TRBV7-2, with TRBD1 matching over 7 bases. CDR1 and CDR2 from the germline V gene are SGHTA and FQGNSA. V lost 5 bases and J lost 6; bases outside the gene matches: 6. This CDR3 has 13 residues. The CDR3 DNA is TGTGCCAGCAGCGAGGGACAGAAACCTGAAGCTTTCTTT. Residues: CASSEGQKPEAFF.

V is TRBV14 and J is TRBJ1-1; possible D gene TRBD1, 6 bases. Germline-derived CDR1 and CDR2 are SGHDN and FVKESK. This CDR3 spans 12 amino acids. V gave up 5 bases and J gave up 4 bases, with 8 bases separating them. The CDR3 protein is CASSSQGTEAFF. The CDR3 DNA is TGTGCCAGCAGCTCACAGGGCACTGAAGCTTTCTTT.

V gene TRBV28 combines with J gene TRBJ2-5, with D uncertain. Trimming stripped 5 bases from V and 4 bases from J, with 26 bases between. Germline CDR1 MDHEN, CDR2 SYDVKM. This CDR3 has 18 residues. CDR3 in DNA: TGTGCCAGCAGTCCATATCTCCCCGTGGGGAAGGTAACAGAGACCCAGTACTTC. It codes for CASSPYLPVGKVTETQYF.

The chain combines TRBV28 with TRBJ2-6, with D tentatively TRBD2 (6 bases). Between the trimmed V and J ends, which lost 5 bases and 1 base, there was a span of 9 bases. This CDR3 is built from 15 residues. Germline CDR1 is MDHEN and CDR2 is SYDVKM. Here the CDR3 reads CASSQEGSGANVLTF. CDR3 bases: TGTGCCAGCAGTCAGGAGGGGTCTGGGGCCAACGTCCTGACTTTC.

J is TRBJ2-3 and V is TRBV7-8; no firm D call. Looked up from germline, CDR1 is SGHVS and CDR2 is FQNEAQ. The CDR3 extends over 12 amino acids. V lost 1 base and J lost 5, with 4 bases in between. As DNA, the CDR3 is TGTGCCAGCAGCTTAGATAGAGATACGCAGTATTTT. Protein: CASSLDRDTQYF.

For the CDR3, the DNA is TGCGCCAGCATCGAGCAGGGGCCAAGGGGGACCCAGTACTTC. Its translation is CASIEQGPRGTQYF. The rearrangement joins TRBV10-2 to TRBJ2-5, with a possible D match to TRBD1 (6 bases). The CDR3 is made up of 14 amino acids. The V end lost 7 bases, the J end lost 7 bases, and 19 bases lay between the germline ends. Germline loops: CDR1 WSHSY, CDR2 SAAADI.

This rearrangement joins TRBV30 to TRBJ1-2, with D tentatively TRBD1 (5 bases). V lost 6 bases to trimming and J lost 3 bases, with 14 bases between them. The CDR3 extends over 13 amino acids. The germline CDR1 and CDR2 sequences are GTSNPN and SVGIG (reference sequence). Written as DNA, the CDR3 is TGTGCCTGCCTTAAGGGGCAGTACTATGGCTACACCTTC. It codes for CACLKGQYYGYTF.

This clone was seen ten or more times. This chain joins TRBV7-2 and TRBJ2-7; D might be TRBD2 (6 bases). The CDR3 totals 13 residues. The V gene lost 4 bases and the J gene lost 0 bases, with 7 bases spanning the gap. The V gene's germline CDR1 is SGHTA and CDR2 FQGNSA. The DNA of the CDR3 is TGTGCCAGCAGCTGGAGGGTCTCCTACGAGCAGTACTTC. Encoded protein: CASSWRVSYEQYF.

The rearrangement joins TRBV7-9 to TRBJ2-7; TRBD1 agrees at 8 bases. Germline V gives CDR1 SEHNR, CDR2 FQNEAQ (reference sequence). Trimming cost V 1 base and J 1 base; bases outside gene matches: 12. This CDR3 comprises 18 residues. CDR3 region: CASSLDPASDRGSYEQYF. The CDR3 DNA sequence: TGTGCCAGCAGCTTAGACCCCGCCTCTGACAGGGGTTCCTACGAGCAGTACTTC.

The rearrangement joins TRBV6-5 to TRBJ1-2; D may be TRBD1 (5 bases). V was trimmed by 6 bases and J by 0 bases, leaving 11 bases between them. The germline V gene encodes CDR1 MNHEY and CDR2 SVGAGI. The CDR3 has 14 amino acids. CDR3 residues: CASSRQSSNYGYTF. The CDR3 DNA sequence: TGTGCCAGCAGCCGACAGAGTTCTAACTATGGCTACACCTTC.

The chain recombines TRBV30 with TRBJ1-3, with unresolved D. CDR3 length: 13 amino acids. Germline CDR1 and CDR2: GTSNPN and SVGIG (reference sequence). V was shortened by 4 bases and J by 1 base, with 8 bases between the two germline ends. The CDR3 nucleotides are TGTGCCTGGATTACCGGGTCTGGAAACACCATATATTTT. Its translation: CAWITGSGNTIYF.

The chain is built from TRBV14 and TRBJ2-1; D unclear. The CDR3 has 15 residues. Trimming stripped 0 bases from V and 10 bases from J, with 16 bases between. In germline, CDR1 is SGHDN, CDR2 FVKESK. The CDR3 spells CASSQDPPRLGEQFF. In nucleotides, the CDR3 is TGTGCCAGCAGCCAAGATCCCCCGAGGCTTGGAGAGCAGTTCTTC. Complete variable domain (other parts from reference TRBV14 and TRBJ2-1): EAGVTQFPSHSVIEKGQTVTLRCDPISGHDNLYWYRRVMGKEIKFLLHFVKESKQDESGMPNNRFLAERTGGTYSTLKVQPAELEDSGVYFCASSQDPPRLGEQFFGPGTRLTVL.

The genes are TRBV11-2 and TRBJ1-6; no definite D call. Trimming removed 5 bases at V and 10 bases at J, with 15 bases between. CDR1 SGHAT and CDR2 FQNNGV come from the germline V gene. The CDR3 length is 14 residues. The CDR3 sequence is CASSDSIRQSPLHF. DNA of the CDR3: TGTGCCAGCAGCGATAGCATCCGCCAGTCACCCCTCCACTTT. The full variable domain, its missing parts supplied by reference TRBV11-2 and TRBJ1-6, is EAGVAQSPRYKIIEKRQSVAFWCNPISGHATLYWYQQILGQGPKLLIQFQNNGVVDDSQLPKDRFSAERLKGVDSTLKIQPAKLEDSAVYLCASSDSIRQSPLHFGNGTRLTVT.

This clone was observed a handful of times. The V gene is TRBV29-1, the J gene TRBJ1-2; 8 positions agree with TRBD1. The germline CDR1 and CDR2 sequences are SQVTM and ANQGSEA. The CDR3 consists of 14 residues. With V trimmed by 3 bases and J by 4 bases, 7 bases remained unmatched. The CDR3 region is CSVDPGGAGYGYTF. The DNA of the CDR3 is TGCAGCGTTGATCCAGGGGGCGCCGGCTATGGCTACACCTTC.

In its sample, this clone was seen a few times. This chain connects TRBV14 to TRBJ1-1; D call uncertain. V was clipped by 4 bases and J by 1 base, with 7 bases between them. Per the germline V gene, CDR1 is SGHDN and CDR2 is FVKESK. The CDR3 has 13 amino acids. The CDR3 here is CASSLGRNTEAFF. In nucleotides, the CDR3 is TGTGCCAGCAGCCTTGGAAGGAACACTGAAGCTTTCTTT.

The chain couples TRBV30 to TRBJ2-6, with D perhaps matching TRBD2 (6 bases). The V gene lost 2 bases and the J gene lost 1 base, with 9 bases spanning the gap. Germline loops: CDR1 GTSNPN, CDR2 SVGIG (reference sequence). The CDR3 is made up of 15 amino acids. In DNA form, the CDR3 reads TGTGCCTGGAGTAGGAGGGGATCTGGGGCCAACGTCCTGACTTTC. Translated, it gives CAWSRRGSGANVLTF. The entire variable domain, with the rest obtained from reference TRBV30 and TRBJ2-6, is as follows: SQTIHQWPATLVQPVGSPLSLECTVEGTSNPNLYWYRQAAGRGLQLLFYSVGIGQISSEVPQNLSASRPQDRQFILSSKKLLLSDSGFYLCAWSRRGSGANVLTFGAGSRLTVL.

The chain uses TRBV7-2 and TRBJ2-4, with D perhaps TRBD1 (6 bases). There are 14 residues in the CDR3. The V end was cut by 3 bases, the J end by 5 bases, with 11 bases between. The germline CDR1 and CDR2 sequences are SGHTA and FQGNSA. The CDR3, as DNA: TGTGCCAGCAGCTTTACAGGGAACCAAAACATTCAGTACTTC. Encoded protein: CASSFTGNQNIQYF.

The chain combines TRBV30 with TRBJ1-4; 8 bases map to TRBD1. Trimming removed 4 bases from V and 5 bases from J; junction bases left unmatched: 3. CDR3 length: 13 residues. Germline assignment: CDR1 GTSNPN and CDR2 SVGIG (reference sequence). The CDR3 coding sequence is TGTGCCTGGACAAGACAGGGGAATGAAAAACTGTTTTTT. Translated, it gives CAWTRQGNEKLFF.

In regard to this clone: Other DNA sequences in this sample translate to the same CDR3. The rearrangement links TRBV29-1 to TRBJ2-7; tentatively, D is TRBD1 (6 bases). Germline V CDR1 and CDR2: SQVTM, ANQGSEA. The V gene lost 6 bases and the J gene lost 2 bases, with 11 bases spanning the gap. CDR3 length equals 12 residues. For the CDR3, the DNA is TGCAGCGTGATGACAGGTCCCTACGAGCAGTACTTC. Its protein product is CSVMTGPYEQYF.